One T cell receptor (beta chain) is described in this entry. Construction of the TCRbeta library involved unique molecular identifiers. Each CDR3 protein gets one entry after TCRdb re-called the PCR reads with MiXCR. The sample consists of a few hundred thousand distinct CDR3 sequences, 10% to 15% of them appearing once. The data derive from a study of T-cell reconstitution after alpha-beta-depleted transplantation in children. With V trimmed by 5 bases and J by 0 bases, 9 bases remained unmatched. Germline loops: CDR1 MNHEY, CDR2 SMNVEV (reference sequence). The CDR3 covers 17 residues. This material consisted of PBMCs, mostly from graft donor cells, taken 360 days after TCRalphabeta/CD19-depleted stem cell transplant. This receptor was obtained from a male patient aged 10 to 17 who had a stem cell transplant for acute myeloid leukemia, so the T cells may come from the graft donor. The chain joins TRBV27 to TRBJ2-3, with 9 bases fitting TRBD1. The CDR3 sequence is CASSPTGGPFSTDTQYF. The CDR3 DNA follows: TGTGCCAGCAGTCCTACAGGGGGCCCCTTTAGCACAGATACGCAGTATTTT.